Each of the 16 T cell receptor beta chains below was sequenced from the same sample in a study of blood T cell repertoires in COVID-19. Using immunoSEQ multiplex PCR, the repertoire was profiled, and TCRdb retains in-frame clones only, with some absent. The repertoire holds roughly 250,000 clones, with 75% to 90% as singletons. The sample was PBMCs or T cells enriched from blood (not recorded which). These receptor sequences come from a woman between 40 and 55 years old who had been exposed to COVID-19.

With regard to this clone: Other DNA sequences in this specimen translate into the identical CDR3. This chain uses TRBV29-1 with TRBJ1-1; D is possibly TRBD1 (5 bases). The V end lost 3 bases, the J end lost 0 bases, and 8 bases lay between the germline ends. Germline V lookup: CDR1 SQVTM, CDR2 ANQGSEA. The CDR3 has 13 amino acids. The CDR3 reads CSVEGRLNTEAFF. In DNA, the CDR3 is TGCAGCGTTGAGGGGCGGTTGAACACTGAAGCTTTCTTT.

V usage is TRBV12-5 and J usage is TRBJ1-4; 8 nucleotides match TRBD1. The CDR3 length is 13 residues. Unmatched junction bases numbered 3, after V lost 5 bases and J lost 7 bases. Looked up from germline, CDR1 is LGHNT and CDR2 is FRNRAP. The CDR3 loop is CASGPQGAEKLFF. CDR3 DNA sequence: TGTGCTAGTGGTCCCCAGGGGGCTGAAAAACTGTTTTTT.

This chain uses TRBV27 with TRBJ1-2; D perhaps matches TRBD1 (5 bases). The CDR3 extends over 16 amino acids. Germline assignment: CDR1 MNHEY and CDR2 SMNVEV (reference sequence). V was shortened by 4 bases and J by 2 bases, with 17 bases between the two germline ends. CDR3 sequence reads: CASSSWEGRGNYGYTF. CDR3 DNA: TGTGCCAGCAGTTCTTGGGAGGGGCGGGGGAACTATGGCTACACCTTC.

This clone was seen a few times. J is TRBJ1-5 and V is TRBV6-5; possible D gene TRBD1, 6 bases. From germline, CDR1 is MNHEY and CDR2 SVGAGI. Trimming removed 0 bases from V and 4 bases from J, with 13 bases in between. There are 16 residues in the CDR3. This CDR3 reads CASSYSVGAANQPQHF. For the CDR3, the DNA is TGTGCCAGCAGTTACTCAGTGGGGGCAGCGAATCAGCCCCAGCATTTT.

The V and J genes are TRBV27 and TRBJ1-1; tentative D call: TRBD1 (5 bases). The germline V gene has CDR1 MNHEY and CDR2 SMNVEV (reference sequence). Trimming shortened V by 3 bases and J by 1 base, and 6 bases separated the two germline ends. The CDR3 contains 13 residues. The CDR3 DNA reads TGTGCCAGCAGTTTTCAGGGGAACACTGAAGCTTTCTTT. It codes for CASSFQGNTEAFF.

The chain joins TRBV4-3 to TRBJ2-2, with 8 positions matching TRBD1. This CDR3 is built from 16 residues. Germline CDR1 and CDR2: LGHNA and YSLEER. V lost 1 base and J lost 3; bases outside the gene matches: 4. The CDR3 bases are TGCGCCAGCAGCCAAGCGGACAGGGCGCACACCGGGGAGCTGTTTTTT. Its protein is CASSQADRAHTGELFF.

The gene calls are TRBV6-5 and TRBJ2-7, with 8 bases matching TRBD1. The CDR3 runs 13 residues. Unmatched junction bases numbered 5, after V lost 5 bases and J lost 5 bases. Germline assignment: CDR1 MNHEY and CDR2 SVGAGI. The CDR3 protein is CASSRTGWDEQYF. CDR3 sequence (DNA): TGTGCCAGCAGTCGGACAGGGTGGGACGAGCAGTACTTC.

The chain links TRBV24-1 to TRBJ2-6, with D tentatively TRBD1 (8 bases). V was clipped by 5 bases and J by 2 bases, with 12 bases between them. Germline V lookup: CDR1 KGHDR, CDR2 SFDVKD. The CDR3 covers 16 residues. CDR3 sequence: CATSGTGGAGANVLTF. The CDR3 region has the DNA TGTGCCACCAGTGGTACAGGGGGGGCTGGGGCCAACGTCCTGACTTTC.

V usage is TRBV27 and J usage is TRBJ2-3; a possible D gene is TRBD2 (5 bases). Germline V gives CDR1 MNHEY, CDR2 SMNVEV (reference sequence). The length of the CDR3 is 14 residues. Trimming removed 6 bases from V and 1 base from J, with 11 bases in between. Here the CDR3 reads CASRTSLGTDTQYF. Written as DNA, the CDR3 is TGTGCCAGCAGAACTAGTCTCGGCACAGATACGCAGTATTTT.

DNA of the CDR3: TGTGCCAGCAGCTTATTGACAGGGGGTACGGATCAGCCCCAGCATTTT. Its translation is CASSLLTGGTDQPQHF. The chain is built from TRBV5-8 and TRBJ1-5, with TRBD1 identical over 9 bases. CDR3 length: 16 residues. V was clipped by 2 bases and J by 5 bases; unmatched bases: 8. The germline gives CDR1 SGHTS, CDR2 YDEGEE.

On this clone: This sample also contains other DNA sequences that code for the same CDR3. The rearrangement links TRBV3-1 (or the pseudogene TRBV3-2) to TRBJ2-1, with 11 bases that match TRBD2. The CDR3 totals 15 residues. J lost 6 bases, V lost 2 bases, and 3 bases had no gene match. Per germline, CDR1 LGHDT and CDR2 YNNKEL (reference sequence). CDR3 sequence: CASSQLAGGVNEQFF. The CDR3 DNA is TGTGCCAGCAGCCAACTAGCGGGAGGCGTCAATGAGCAGTTCTTC.

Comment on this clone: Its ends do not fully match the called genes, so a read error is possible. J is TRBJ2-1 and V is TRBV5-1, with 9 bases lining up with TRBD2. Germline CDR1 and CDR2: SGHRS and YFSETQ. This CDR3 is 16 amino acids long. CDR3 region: CASSPLSSGANNEQFF. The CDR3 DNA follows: TGTGCCAGCAGCCCATTGTCTAGCGGGGCTAACAATGAGCAGTTCTTC.

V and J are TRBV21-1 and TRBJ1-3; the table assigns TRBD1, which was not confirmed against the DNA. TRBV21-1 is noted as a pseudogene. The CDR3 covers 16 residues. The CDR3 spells CASSKGQGASGNTIYF. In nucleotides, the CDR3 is TGTGCCAGCAGCAAGGGACAGGGGGCTAGTGGAAACACCATATATTTT.

CDR3 sequence reads: CASSATDSGNTIYF. CDR3 nucleotides: TGTGCCAGCAGTGCGACAGACTCTGGAAACACCATATATTTT. V and J are TRBV27 and TRBJ1-3; maybe TRBD1 (5 bases). V lost 5 bases and J lost 0, with 8 bases in between. Germline loops: CDR1 MNHEY, CDR2 SMNVEV (reference sequence). CDR3 size: 14 residues.

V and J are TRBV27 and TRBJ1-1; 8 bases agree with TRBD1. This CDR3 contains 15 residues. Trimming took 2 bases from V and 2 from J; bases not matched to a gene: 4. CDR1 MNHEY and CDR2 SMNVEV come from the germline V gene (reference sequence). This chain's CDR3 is CASSLQGAFNTEAFF. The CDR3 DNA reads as TGTGCCAGCAGTTTACAGGGGGCTTTCAACACTGAAGCTTTCTTT.

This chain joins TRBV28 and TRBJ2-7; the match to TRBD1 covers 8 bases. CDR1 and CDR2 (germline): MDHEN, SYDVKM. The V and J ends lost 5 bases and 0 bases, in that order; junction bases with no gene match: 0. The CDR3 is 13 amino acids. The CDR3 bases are TGTGCCAGCAGTACAGGGGGCTCCTACGAGCAGTACTTC. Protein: CASSTGGSYEQYF.